The next 29 T cell receptor beta chains were all read from a single sample in a study of T cell repertoires in cytomegalovirus infection. TCRdb re-called the reads with MiXCR, one entry per CDR3 protein. The sample shows some 320,000 distinct CDR3 sequences, over 7.5% of them seen only once. Sequencing was carried out using PBMCs. The receptors here all came from a human donor in good health (CMV status not recorded). Some clones in this sample may be carry-over from other donors' samples.

This clonotype was counted many times. The rearrangement uses TRBV7-2 and TRBJ1-2; D is unclear. Deletions cut 4 bases from V and 0 bases from J, with 12 bases between. The CDR3 length is 15 residues. Germline-derived CDR1 and CDR2 are SGHTA and FQGNSA. Here the CDR3 DNA reads TGTGCCAGCAGCTCCTACCTAGGAGCTAACTATGGCTACACCTTC. It encodes CASSSYLGANYGYTF.

In its sample, this clonotype was seen a few times. The chain employs TRBV14 and TRBJ2-1, with TRBD2 identical over 12 bases. Per germline, CDR1 SGHDN and CDR2 FVKESK. The CDR3 sequence is 14 residues long. The V and J ends lost 1 base and 15 bases, in that order; junction bases with no gene match: 7. CDR3 sequence reads: CASSQASGRAERFF. The CDR3 region has the DNA TGTGCCAGCAGCCAAGCTAGCGGGAGGGCCGAACGGTTCTTC.

The J gene is TRBJ1-2, the V gene TRBV27, with TRBD1 as a possible D gene (5 bases). Deletions cut 5 bases from V and 7 bases from J, with 11 bases between. The CDR3 sequence is 12 residues long. CDR1 and CDR2 from the germline V gene are MNHEY and SMNVEV (reference sequence). The CDR3 here is CASSPGSGGYTF. CDR3 nucleotides: TGTGCCAGCAGTCCAGGGTCCGGTGGCTACACCTTC.

The table lists this clonotype with many counts. The V and J genes are TRBV7-9 and TRBJ2-7, with 8 positions matching TRBD2. J lost 3 bases, V lost 5 bases, and 9 bases had no gene match. The length of the CDR3 is 15 residues. CDR1 is SEHNR, CDR2 FQNEAQ, per germline (reference sequence). The CDR3 DNA follows: TGTGCCAGCAGCCCTCGCGGTAGCGGGGTCTACGAGCAGTACTTC. Amino acid sequence: CASSPRGSGVYEQYF.

This chain joins TRBV19 and TRBJ2-3, with no clear D. Trimming took 5 bases from V and 6 from J, leaving 6 bases between them. Germline V gene data show CDR1 as LNHDA and CDR2 as SQIVND (reference sequence). There are 11 residues in the CDR3. The DNA of the CDR3 is TGTGCCAGTAGTCGCAAGGATACGCAGTATTTT. Amino acids: CASSRKDTQYF.

This sequence joins TRBV28 and TRBJ2-2, with 8 bases aligning to TRBD1. The V segment lost 2 bases and the J segment 3 bases; nucleotides outside the gene matches: 5. This CDR3 comprises 16 residues. Germline V gene lookup returns CDR1 MDHEN and CDR2 SYDVKM. This chain's CDR3 is CASSLTGTGHTGELFF. The DNA of the CDR3 is TGTGCCAGCAGTTTAACTGGGACAGGTCACACCGGGGAGCTGTTTTTT.

This clonotype was found many times. The chain links TRBV7-9 to TRBJ1-3; D gene ambiguous. This CDR3 region has 15 residues. Germline V gene sequence: CDR1 SEHNR, CDR2 FQNEAQ (reference sequence). The V end lost 3 bases, the J end lost 4 bases, and 13 bases lay between the germline ends. CDR3 sequence: CASSFPLMGGNTIYF. The CDR3 bases are TGTGCCAGCAGCTTTCCGCTTATGGGAGGAAACACCATATATTTT.

This clonotype was counted between two and nine times. V gene TRBV27 combines with J gene TRBJ1-1; 8 bases agree with TRBD1. Unmatched junction bases numbered 9, after V lost 7 bases and J lost 8 bases. The germline CDR1 and CDR2 sequences are MNHEY and SMNVEV (reference sequence). The CDR3 is made up of 13 amino acids. The DNA for the CDR3 is TGTGCCAGCACCAGATCAGGGGGCGCGGAAGCTTTCTTT. It specifies CASTRSGGAEAFF.

The rearrangement links TRBV7-2 to TRBJ1-1, with D unresolved. The germline gives CDR1 SGHTA, CDR2 FQGNSA. The CDR3 length is 12 residues. The V end lost 5 bases, the J end lost 6 bases, and 10 bases lay between the germline ends. Here the CDR3 DNA reads TGTGCCAGCAGCCGCTGGGGAGCTGAAGCTTTCTTT. This encodes CASSRWGAEAFF.

This clonotype was observed at least ten times. This rearrangement joins TRBV4-3 to TRBJ2-3; D is possibly TRBD2 (6 bases). CDR1 is LGHNA, CDR2 YSLEER, per germline. The germline V and J ends were trimmed by 0 bases and 0 bases, with 13 bases remaining between them. The CDR3 covers 17 residues. The CDR3 spells CASSQDLGGSSTDTQYF. The CDR3 region has the DNA TGCGCCAGCAGCCAAGATCTCGGGGGATCGAGCACAGATACGCAGTATTTT.

Ten or more counts support this clonotype. The V gene is TRBV7-2, the J gene TRBJ2-2, with D perhaps TRBD1 (6 bases). The germline V gene encodes CDR1 SGHTA and CDR2 FQGNSA. The CDR3 totals 15 residues. The ends were cut back, 4 bases at V and 4 bases at J, with 13 bases in the middle. CDR3 nucleotides: TGTGCCAGCAGCTCTGGACAGCTAATCACCGGGGAGCTGTTTTTT. Translation: CASSSGQLITGELFF.

This clonotype has a count of ten or more. This chain joins TRBV15 and TRBJ1-1; D is perhaps TRBD1 (5 bases). The V gene lost 4 bases and the J gene lost 13 bases, with 19 bases spanning the gap. The CDR3 sequence is 13 residues long. The germline CDR1 and CDR2 sequences are LNHNV and YYDKDF (reference sequence). The DNA for the CDR3 is TGTGCCACCAGCACCCTACGGACAATTGGAGTTTTCTTT. The encoded protein is CATSTLRTIGVFF.

The sample holds many counts of this clonotype. The CDR3 coding sequence is TGTGCCAGCAGCTCCTCAGGGACCCAGTACTTC. It translates to CASSSSGTQYF. V gene TRBV7-2 combines with J gene TRBJ2-5; D gene unclear. This CDR3 is built from 11 residues. Between the trimmed V and J ends, which lost 4 bases and 7 bases, there was a span of 7 bases. Germline V gene data show CDR1 as SGHTA and CDR2 as FQGNSA.

This clonotype showed up many times. CDR3 coding DNA: TGCGCCAGCAGCCAAGATGGACAGGGGGGGCCCCCCTACAATGAGCAGTTCTTC. Its translation is CASSQDGQGGPPYNEQFF. This rearrangement joins TRBV4-3 to TRBJ2-1, with 10 bases fitting TRBD1. Germline CDR1 LGHNA, CDR2 YSLEER. V shed 0 bases, J shed 2 bases, and the junction held 7 bases outside the gene matches. The CDR3 spans 18 residues.

This clonotype was detected many times. The CDR3 sequence: CASSPGRAVSGNTIYF. DNA for the CDR3: TGTGCCAGCAGCCCGGGAAGGGCCGTCTCTGGAAACACCATATATTTT. The J gene is TRBJ1-3, the V gene TRBV5-5, with D uncertain. The CDR3 sequence is 16 residues long. The germline V gene has CDR1 SGHKS and CDR2 YYEKEE (reference sequence). The V and J ends lost 4 bases and 0 bases respectively, with 14 bases between them. The variable domain in full, with the rest retrieved from reference TRBV5-5 and TRBJ1-3, is DAGVTQSPTHLIKTRGQQVTLRCSPISGHKSVSWYQQVLGQGPQFIFQYYEKEERGRGNFPDRFSARQFPNYSSELNVNALLLGDSALYLCASSPGRAVSGNTIYFGEGSWLTVV.

This clonotype was recorded a few times. This chain joins TRBV5-4 and TRBJ2-2; D not certain. The V gene lost 2 bases and the J gene lost 1 base, with 9 bases spanning the gap. This CDR3 is built from 15 residues. Germline lookup yields CDR1 SGHNT and CDR2 YYREEE (reference sequence). DNA of the CDR3: TGTGCCAGCAGCTTAGGCAGGAGGAACACCGGGGAGCTGTTTTTT. Translated, it gives CASSLGRRNTGELFF.

This clonotype was seen at least ten times. The rearrangement joins TRBV7-3 to TRBJ1-5; a weak D match, TRBD1 (6 bases). Trimming stripped 5 bases from V and 7 bases from J, with 18 bases between. The CDR3 loop spans 15 amino acids. From germline, CDR1 is SGHTA and CDR2 FQGTGA. The CDR3 region has the DNA TGTGCCAGCAGCCCCCCTCGGGGGCGAGGGCAGCCCCAGCATTTT. Its protein is CASSPPRGRGQPQHF.

This clonotype was recorded a few times. The rearrangement uses TRBV6-2 or TRBV6-3 and TRBJ2-1; 8 bases are shared with TRBD1. The V gene end was trimmed by 6 bases and the J gene end by 2 bases; junction bases not matched to a gene: 6. This CDR3 comprises 15 residues. Germline loops: CDR1 MNHEY, CDR2 SVGEGT. The CDR3 DNA is TGTGCCAGCAGCAACTTACAGGGGGCCTACAATGAGCAGTTCTTC. Its translation: CASSNLQGAYNEQFF.

The chain uses TRBV6-2 or TRBV6-3 and TRBJ1-1; D is possibly TRBD1 (5 bases). This CDR3 is 12 amino acids long. V gave up 2 bases and J gave up 11 bases, with 12 bases separating them. Germline V lookup: CDR1 MNHEY, CDR2 SVGEGT. The CDR3 reads CASSYRTGLAFF. The CDR3 DNA reads as TGTGCCAGCAGTTACCGAACAGGTTTGGCTTTCTTT.

This clonotype was counted between two and nine times. The chain has TRBV28 and TRBJ2-7, with D possibly matching TRBD1 (6 bases). CDR1 is MDHEN and CDR2 is SYDVKM in the germline V gene. The CDR3 runs to 14 residues. Trimming removed 6 bases from V and 2 bases from J, with 14 bases in between. The CDR3 sequence: CASRFSGQTYEQYF. The CDR3 DNA reads as TGTGCCAGCAGGTTCTCGGGACAAACCTACGAGCAGTACTTC.

This clonotype was seen only a few times. CDR3 DNA sequence: TGTGCCAGCAGTTACGCTCGTCAGCCCCAGCATTTT. It codes for CASSYARQPQHF. The gene calls are TRBV6-2 or TRBV6-3 and TRBJ1-5; D is unresolved. CDR3 length equals 12 residues. The germline CDR1 and CDR2 sequences are MNHEY and SVGEGT. Trimming took off 2 bases at V and 6 bases at J, with 5 bases between the two ends.

The rearrangement uses TRBV15 and TRBJ1-5; D gene uncertain. CDR1 is LNHNV, CDR2 YYDKDF, per germline (reference sequence). CDR3 length: 15 amino acids. V lost 1 base, J lost 2 bases, and 9 bases lay in between. The CDR3 bases are TGTGCCACCAGCAGAGGCGTGGCCGGCAATCAGCCCCAGCATTTT. Residues: CATSRGVAGNQPQHF.

This clonotype has a count of ten or more. V usage is TRBV7-2 and J usage is TRBJ1-1; D unclear. Germline CDR1 SGHTA, CDR2 FQGNSA. The CDR3 spans 13 residues. Trimming removed 3 bases from V and 5 bases from J, with 10 bases in between. The CDR3 loop reads CASSFEGRTEAFF. As DNA, the CDR3 is TGTGCCAGCAGCTTTGAAGGGCGGACTGAAGCTTTCTTT.

The V and J genes are TRBV7-6 and TRBJ2-3, with 12 bases identical to TRBD2. The length of the CDR3 is 15 residues. Germline-derived CDR1 and CDR2 are SGHVS and FNYEAQ. The ends lost 2 bases at V and 5 bases at J; junction bases unmatched: 2. The CDR3 bases are TGTGCCAGCAGCTTATCGACTAGCGGGGGAGATACGCAGTATTTT. Protein product: CASSLSTSGGDTQYF.

There are many counts of this clonotype. The chain recombines TRBV28 with TRBJ2-7, with D unclear. Deletions cut 7 bases from V and 4 bases from J, with 14 bases between. This CDR3 region has 13 residues. Germline V gene lookup returns CDR1 MDHEN and CDR2 SYDVKM. The CDR3 DNA is TGTGCCAGCATCCACCCCGGGTCTTACGAGCAGTACTTC. Translated, it gives CASIHPGSYEQYF.

Ten or more counts support this clonotype. V and J are TRBV4-1 and TRBJ2-4; D might be TRBD2 (5 bases). Germline lookup yields CDR1 MGHRA and CDR2 YSYEKL. With 1 base removed from V and 6 bases from J, the gap between germline ends came to 13 bases. The CDR3 extends over 15 amino acids. Written as DNA, the CDR3 is TGCGCCAGCAGCCAAGTTTGGGAGATTGGAAACATTCAGTACTTC. Translation gives CASSQVWEIGNIQYF.

This sequence joins TRBV4-1 and TRBJ2-3; 9 bases match TRBD2. Germline loops: CDR1 MGHRA, CDR2 YSYEKL. V was pared by 1 base and J by 5 bases, with 13 bases of the junction left unmatched. The CDR3 covers 18 residues. The CDR3 sequence: CASSQALEVAGVGDTQYF. CDR3 DNA: TGCGCCAGCAGCCAAGCTTTAGAGGTAGCGGGGGTCGGAGATACGCAGTATTTT.

The chain recombines TRBV5-1 with TRBJ2-3; D is possibly TRBD2 (6 bases). This CDR3 spans 14 amino acids. Trimming stripped 2 bases from V and 4 bases from J, with 11 bases between. CDR1 is SGHRS and CDR2 is YFSETQ in the germline V gene. DNA for the CDR3: TGCGCCAGCAGCTTAACAGCGGGTGCAGATACGCAGTATTTT. It encodes CASSLTAGADTQYF. The full variable domain, completed using reference TRBV5-1 and TRBJ2-3, is KAGVTQTPRYLIKTRGQQVTLSCSPISGHRSVSWYQQTPGQGLQFLFEYFSETQRNKGNFPGRFSGRQFSNSRSEMNVSTLELGDSALYLCASSLTAGADTQYFGPGTRLTVL.

This clonotype was found many times. J is TRBJ2-7 and V is TRBV7-9, with 10 bases lining up with TRBD2. Germline lookup yields CDR1 SEHNR and CDR2 FQNEAQ (reference sequence). The CDR3 consists of 16 residues. V was clipped by 4 bases and J by 2 bases; unmatched bases: 8. The CDR3: CASSSITSGTTYEQYF. In nucleotides, the CDR3 is TGTGCCAGCAGCTCAATCACTAGCGGGACGACCTACGAGCAGTACTTC.